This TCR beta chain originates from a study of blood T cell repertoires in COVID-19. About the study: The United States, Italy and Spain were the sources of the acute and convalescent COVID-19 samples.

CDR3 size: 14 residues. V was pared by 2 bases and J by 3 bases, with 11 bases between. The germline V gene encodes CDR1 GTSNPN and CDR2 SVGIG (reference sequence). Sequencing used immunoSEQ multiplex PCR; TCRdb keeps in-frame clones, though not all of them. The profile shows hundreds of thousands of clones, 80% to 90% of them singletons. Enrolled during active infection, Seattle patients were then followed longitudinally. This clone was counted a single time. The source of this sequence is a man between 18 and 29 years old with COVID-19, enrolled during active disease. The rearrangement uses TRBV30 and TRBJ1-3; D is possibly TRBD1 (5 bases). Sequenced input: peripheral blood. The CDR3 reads CAWSPGHNGNTIYF. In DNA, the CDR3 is TGTGCCTGGAGTCCCGGACACAATGGAAACACCATATATTTT.